This T cell receptor (beta chain) originates from a study of OX40 agonist ivuxolimab in advanced cancers. General study findings and limits: Researchers report that CD8+ T cells had, on average, more expanded clones than CD4+.

CDR1 is PRHDT and CDR2 is FYEKMQ in the germline V gene (reference sequence). Trimming pared 3 bases from V and 0 bases from J, leaving 14 bases between. There are 17 residues in the CDR3. Patients with autoimmune history or systemic immunosuppression were excluded. In regard to this clone: As yet, its antigen is unknown.

Profiling relied on immunoSEQ multiplex PCR, and the TCRdb table lists in-frame clones only, not all of them. Of around 70,000 clones listed, roughly 78% are singletons. The clonotype was recovered from an adult with an advanced solid tumor such as melanoma, head and neck, liver or kidney cancer. J is TRBJ2-2 and V is TRBV13; D not certain. The sample consisted of CD4+ or CD8+ T cells sorted from blood, taken in a trial of the OX40 agonist ivuxolimab. This chain's CDR3 is CASSLSGEAPNTGELFF. CDR3 DNA sequence: TGTGCCAGCAGCTTGTCAGGAGAGGCGCCGAACACCGGGGAGCTGTTTTTT.